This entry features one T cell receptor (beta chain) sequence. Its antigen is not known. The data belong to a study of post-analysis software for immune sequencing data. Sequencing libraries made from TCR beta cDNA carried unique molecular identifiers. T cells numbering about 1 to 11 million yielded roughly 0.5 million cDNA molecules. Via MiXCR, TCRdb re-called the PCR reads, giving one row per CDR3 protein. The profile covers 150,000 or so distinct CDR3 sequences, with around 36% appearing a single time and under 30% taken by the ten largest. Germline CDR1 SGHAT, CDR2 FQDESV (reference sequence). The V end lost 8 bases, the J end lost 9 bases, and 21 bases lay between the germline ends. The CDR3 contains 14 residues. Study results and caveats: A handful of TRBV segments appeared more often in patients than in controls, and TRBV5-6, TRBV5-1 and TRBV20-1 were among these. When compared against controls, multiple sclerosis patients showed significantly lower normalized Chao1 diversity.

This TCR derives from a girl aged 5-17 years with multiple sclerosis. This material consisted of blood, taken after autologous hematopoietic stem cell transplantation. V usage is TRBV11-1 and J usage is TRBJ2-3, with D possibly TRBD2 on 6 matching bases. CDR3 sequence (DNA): TGTGCCAGCTCAGCGAGACATACTGGAGGGACGCAGTATTTT. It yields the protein CASSARHTGGTQYF. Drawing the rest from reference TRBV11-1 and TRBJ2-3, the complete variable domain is EAEVAQSPRYKITEKSQAVAFWCDPISGHATLYWYRQILGQGPELLVQFQDESVVDDSQLPKDRFSAERLKGVDSTLKIQPAELGDSAMYLCASSARHTGGTQYFGPGTRLTVL.